The entry below gives a single TCR beta chain sequence along with its context. In its sample, this clone was seen once. Its target antigen remains unknown. No per-base quality is available; no much larger clone lies one base away. The data belong to a study of blood T cell repertoires in COVID-19 (dated by TCRdb to between 2020 and 2021). Regarding the research as a whole: Samples from collaborators originated in the United States, Italy and Spain and spanned both the acute and convalescent phases of COVID-19. The prospective study material was composed of cDNA or gDNA derived from T cells, B-cell-depleted T cells, or PBMCs. The dataset comprised deeply sampled blood TCRbeta repertoires from subjects exposed to, actively infected with, or recovered from COVID-19. The repertoires were released in a freely available public database meant as a resource for research on the immune response to SARS-CoV-2. Samples came from the ongoing ImmuneRACE study (first 160 participants) plus 1,254 subjects from 6 global collaborators. Nearly every sample came with metadata listing a de-identified subject ID, COVID-19 status, age in years and sex. Where available, HLA class I and class II types were taken from metadata supplied by the sample provider and were not determined by assay-based typing. What the study reported, not specific to this receptor: The amount of clinical and demographic metadata varied by source and participant and was provided uncurated.

The germline V gene sets CDR1 to SGHTA and CDR2 to FQGNSA. Trimming removed 4 bases from V and 4 bases from J, leaving 13 bases between the germline ends. The CDR3 covers 14 residues, taking in both the cysteine and the phenylalanine. Only the CDR3 part of the read is kept: 42 bases, read in frame from the first base. TCRbeta CDR3 regions were amplified from genomic DNA using the immunoSEQ Assay, a bias-controlled multiplex PCR. From the authors' description of their analysis: Nucleated cell counts per sample were estimated from amplification of reference gene primers within the assay. Sequence reads were collapsed and filtered to measure the absolute abundance of every unique TCRbeta CDR3 rearrangement. For each sample, productive Simpson clonality was calculated as the square root of Simpson's diversity index over productive rearrangements. Entries here come from immuneACCESS through TCRdb and include only in-frame sequences with V and J called. Some clones fail to appear in such tables; in the studies checked, an unresolved V gene covers under half of the shortfall, and the cause of the remainder is unknown. That table gives V, J and clone size, and the DNA gave D and trimming. Here the sample has 200,000 to 300,000 clones; around 84% occur a single time. Approximately 2.3% of the sample is taken by the ten largest.

Samples from volunteer blood donors who had recovered from COVID-19 were contributed by a second Seattle source. Whole blood was collected in K2EDTA tubes by collaborating institutions according to the institutions' own protocols. Collaborator samples were shipped for TCRbeta analysis as frozen whole blood, isolated PBMCs, or DNA extracted from either sample type. The material sequenced was peripheral blood. The chain couples TRBV7-2 to TRBJ2-5; TRBD2 is a weak D gene call, 5 bases matching. The clonotype was recovered from a man aged 40-49 years who had recovered from COVID-19. The nucleotides read TGTGCCAGCAGCTCATCGATGGGGAGAGAGACCCAGTACTTC. Its amino acids are CASSSSMGRETQYF.